This T cell receptor (beta chain) was captured by sequencing in a study of blood T cell repertoires in COVID-19. Data came from immunoSEQ multiplex PCR; TCRdb stores just in-frame clones and leaves some out. Here the sample spans about 150,000 clones, around 84% being singletons. CDR3 length equals 15 residues. In germline, CDR1 is MNHEY, CDR2 SVGEGT. Trimming took 0 bases from V and 5 from J; bases not matched to a gene: 4. This chain connects TRBV6-2 or TRBV6-3 to TRBJ2-1; 7 bases align to TRBD2. This clonotype originated in an elderly woman with COVID-19, enrolled during active disease. The specimen was peripheral blood. Here the CDR3 reads CASSYSGGNNNEQFF. Written as DNA, the CDR3 is TGTGCCAGCAGTTACTCGGGAGGGAATAACAATGAGCAGTTCTTC.